This T cell receptor (beta chain) emerged from a study of T cell responses to AZD1222 COVID-19 vaccine. Study findings and constraints: Donors skewed white British and female; clonal diversity was possibly underestimated. Sampled repertoires all dated from after the peak T cell response. Close to half of all spike-specific TCRs reportedly target regions of the variants that are unmutated. Only a handful of AZD1222 recipients, more than five in all, had baseline seropositivity.

The CDR3 loop spans 14 amino acids. With 2 bases removed from V and 7 bases from J, the gap between germline ends came to 12 bases. In germline, CDR1 is SGHTA, CDR2 FQGNSA. Generated by immunoSEQ multiplex PCR, the TCRdb table keeps only in-frame clones and is missing some. The sample carries roughly 150,000 clones, around 90% recorded once. This clone was found once. Antigen: not known. The chain couples TRBV7-2 to TRBJ1-5; D is possibly TRBD1 (6 bases). This material consisted of peripheral blood, taken 28 days after the second AZD1222 dose. This clonotype was sampled from an adult who received the AZD1222 COVID-19 vaccine. DNA of the CDR3: TGTGCCAGCAGCTTAAAGGGGGAGAGGCAGCCCCAGCATTTT. Amino acid sequence: CASSLKGERQPQHF. The full variable domain, in which reference TRBV7-2 and TRBJ1-5 provide the parts outside the CDR3, is GAGVSQSPSNKVTEKGKDVELRCDPISGHTALYWYRQSLGQGLEFLIYFQGNSAPDKSGLPSDRFSAERTGGSVSTLTIQRTQQEDSAVYLCASSLKGERQPQHFGDGTRLSIL.